This TCR beta chain is drawn from a study of radiation and T cells in renal cell carcinoma. This clone has more than one count but fewer than ten. Regarding time point: blood 4 weeks post-SBRT, at nephrectomy. Treatment here: 15 Gy SBRT to primary tumor, nephrectomy 4 weeks later. Nephrectomy followed 15 Gy stereotactic body radiation by 4 weeks. The protocol was immunoSEQ multiplex PCR, while the TCRdb copy is restricted to in-frame clones and leaves out a portion. The table has fewer than 80,000 clones, 75% to 90% seen once. There are 13 residues in the CDR3. With V trimmed by 7 bases and J by 2 bases, 5 bases remained unmatched. The germline gives CDR1 SQVTM, CDR2 ANQGSEA.

The chain employs TRBV29-1 and TRBJ1-1, with TRBD1 matching over 9 bases. This clonotype was sampled from a woman aged 55-70 years with renal cell carcinoma. The sample here was blood, taken from a patient whose treatment included radiotherapy and nephrectomy. The CDR3 DNA sequence: TGCAGCGGGAGGGACAGGGCAAACACTGAAGCTTTCTTT. Amino acid sequence: CSGRDRANTEAFF. Supplemented by reference TRBV29-1 and TRBJ1-1, the full variable domain reads SAVISQKPSRDICQRGTSLTIQCQVDSQVTMMFWYRQQPGQSLTLIATANQGSEATYESGFVIDKFPISRPNLTFSTLTVSNMSPEDSSIYLCSGRDRANTEAFFGQGTRLTVV.